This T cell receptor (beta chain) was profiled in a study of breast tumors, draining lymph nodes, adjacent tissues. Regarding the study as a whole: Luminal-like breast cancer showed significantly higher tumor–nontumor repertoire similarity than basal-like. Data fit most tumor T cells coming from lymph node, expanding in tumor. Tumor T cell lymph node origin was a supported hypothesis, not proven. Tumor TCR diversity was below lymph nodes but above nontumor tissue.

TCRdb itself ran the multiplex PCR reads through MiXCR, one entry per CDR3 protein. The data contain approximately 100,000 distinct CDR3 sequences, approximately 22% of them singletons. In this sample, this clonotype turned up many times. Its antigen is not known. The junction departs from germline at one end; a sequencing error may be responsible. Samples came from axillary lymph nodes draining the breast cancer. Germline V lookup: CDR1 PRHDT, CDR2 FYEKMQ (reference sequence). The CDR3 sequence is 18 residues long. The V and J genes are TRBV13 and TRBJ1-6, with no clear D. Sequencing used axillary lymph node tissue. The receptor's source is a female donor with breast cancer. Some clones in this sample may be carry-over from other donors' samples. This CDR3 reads CASSIGGSWQGYNSPLHF. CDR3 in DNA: TGTGCCAGCAGCATAGGTGGCTCGTGGCAAGGCTATAATTCACCCCTCCACTTT.